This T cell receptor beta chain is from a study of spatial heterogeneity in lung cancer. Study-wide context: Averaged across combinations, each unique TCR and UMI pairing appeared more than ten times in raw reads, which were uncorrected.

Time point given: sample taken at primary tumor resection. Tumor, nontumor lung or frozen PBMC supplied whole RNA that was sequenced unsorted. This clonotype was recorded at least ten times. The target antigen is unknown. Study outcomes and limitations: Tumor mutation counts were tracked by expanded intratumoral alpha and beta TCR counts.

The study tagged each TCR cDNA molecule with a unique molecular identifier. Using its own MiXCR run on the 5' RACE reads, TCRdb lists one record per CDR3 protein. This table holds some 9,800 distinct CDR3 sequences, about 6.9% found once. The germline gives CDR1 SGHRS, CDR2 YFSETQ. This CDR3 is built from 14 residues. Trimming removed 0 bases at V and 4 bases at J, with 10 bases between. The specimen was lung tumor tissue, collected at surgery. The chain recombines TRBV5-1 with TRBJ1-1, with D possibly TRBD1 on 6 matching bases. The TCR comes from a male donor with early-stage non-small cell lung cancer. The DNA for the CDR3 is TGCGCCAGCAGCTTGGCCTGGGGGGCCACTGAAGCTTTCTTT. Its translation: CASSLAWGATEAFF.